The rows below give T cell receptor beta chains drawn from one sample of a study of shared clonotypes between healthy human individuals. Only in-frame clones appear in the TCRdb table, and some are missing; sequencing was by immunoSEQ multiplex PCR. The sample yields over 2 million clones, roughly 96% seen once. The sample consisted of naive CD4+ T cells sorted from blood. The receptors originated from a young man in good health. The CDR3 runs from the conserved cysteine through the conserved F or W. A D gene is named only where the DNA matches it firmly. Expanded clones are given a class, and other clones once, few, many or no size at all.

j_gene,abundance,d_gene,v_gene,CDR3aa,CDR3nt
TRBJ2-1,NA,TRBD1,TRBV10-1,CASGAGQGSYNEQFF,TGCGCCAGCGGGGCAGGACAGGGCTCCTACAATGAGCAGTTCTTC
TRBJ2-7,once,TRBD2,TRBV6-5,CASSPPLAGVYEQYF,TGTGCCAGCAGCCCCCCGCTAGCGGGAGTCTACGAGCAGTACTTC
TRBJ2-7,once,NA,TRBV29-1,CSAREGAAGEQYF,TGCAGCGCCAGAGAAGGGGCGGCGGGGGAGCAGTACTTC
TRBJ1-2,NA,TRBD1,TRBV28,CASSPQTGATNYGYTF,TGTGCCAGCAGTCCGCAAACAGGGGCTACTAACTATGGCTACACCTTC
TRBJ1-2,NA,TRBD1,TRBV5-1,CASSYSGTGAFGYTF,TGCGCCAGCAGCTATAGCGGGACAGGGGCCTTTGGCTACACCTTC
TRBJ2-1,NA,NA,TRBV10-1,CASSDGGPFNEQFF,TGCGCCAGCAGTGATGGAGGGCCCTTCAATGAGCAGTTCTTC
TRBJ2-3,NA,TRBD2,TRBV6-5,CASKGAGWGDTQYF,TGTGCCAGCAAAGGAGCGGGATGGGGTGATACGCAGTATTTT
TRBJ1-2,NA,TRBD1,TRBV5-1,CASSSSGTGLNYGYTF,TGCGCCAGCAGCTCATCCGGGACAGGGCTAAACTATGGCTACACCTTC
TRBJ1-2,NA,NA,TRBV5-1,CASSYGSSNQNWDYGYTF,TGCGCCAGCAGTTACGGCAGCAGCAACCAAAATTGGGACTATGGCTACACCTTC
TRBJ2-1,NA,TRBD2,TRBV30,CAWVKAGGYNEQFF,TGTGCCTGGGTCAAAGCGGGGGGCTACAATGAGCAGTTCTTC
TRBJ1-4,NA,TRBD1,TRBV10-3,CAISESAAGGNEKLFF,TGTGCCATCAGTGAGTCAGCGGCAGGGGGGAATGAAAAACTGTTTTTT
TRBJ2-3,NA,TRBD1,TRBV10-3,CAISQGDADTQYF,TGTGCCATCAGCCAGGGGGATGCGGATACGCAGTATTTT
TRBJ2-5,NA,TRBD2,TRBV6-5,CASSRGLAETQYF,TGTGCCAGCAGCCGGGGACTAGCGGAGACCCAGTACTTC
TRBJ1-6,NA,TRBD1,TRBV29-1,CSVRQGANNSPLHF,TGCAGCGTAAGACAGGGGGCGAATAATTCACCCCTCCACTTT
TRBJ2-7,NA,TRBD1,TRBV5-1,CASSSRTGSSAAQVNF,TGCGCCAGCAGTTCTCGGACAGGGTCGTCCGCGGCTCAAGTTAACTTC